Listed here are 26 T cell receptor beta chains from one sample, sequenced in a study of blood T cell repertoires in COVID-19. Profiled with immunoSEQ multiplex PCR; TCRdb holds only in-frame clones, not every one. In the table there are 250,000 or so clones, approximately 86% of which are singletons. The sample was peripheral blood. The receptors derive from a woman in her seventies with active or convalescent COVID-19.

This clone was detected only a few times. The rearrangement links TRBV28 to TRBJ1-2; TRBD1 agrees at 8 bases. This CDR3 is built from 14 residues. Germline V lookup: CDR1 MDHEN, CDR2 SYDVKM. J was trimmed by 4 bases and V by 9 bases; bases with no gene match: 10. The CDR3 DNA follows: TGTGCCAGTGCCTCAGGGGGCTTGAGCTATGGCTACACCTTC. Translation: CASASGGLSYGYTF.

The chain recombines TRBV7-9 with TRBJ1-5; maybe TRBD1 (6 bases). Germline V gene sequence: CDR1 SEHNR, CDR2 FQNEAQ (reference sequence). V was trimmed by 4 bases and J by 0 bases, leaving 10 bases between them. This CDR3 is 15 amino acids long. The DNA of the CDR3 is TGTGCCAGCAGCTGGGGACATTCTAGCAATCAGCCCCAGCATTTT. The encoded protein is CASSWGHSSNQPQHF.

The rearrangement uses TRBV18 and TRBJ1-2, with 7 bases lining up with TRBD1. This CDR3 is built from 14 residues. Germline V CDR1 and CDR2: KGHSH, LQKENI. V shed 3 bases, J shed 1 base, and the junction held 2 bases outside the gene matches. The CDR3 DNA reads as TGTGCCAGCTCACCGAACAGGGGTAACTATGGCTACACCTTC. Protein sequence: CASSPNRGNYGYTF.

The chain combines TRBV2 with TRBJ2-1; TRBD1 agrees at 9 bases. The germline V gene encodes CDR1 SNHLY and CDR2 FYNNEI. This CDR3 is 15 amino acids long. V lost 6 bases, J lost 1 base, and 4 bases stayed unmatched. The CDR3 loop is CASSGDRGSYNEQFF. CDR3 nucleotides: TGTGCCAGCAGCGGTGACAGGGGGTCCTACAATGAGCAGTTCTTC.

The chain couples TRBV4-3 to TRBJ2-3; D is perhaps TRBD2 (6 bases). This CDR3 is 16 amino acids long. Germline CDR1 LGHNA, CDR2 YSLEER. V dropped 1 base and J dropped 8 bases, with 19 bases sitting between them. The CDR3 sequence is CASSQGTGDFATTQYF. In DNA, the CDR3 is TGCGCCAGCAGCCAAGGAACCGGGGACTTTGCTACTACGCAGTATTTT.

The J gene is TRBJ2-2, the V gene TRBV9; TRBD1 matches at 9 bases. CDR3 size: 14 residues. J gave up 6 bases and V 4 bases, and 4 bases lay outside the gene matches. Germline CDR1 reads SGDLS; CDR2 reads YYNGEE. In nucleotides, the CDR3 is TGTGCCAGCAGCCCAAGACAGGGGGCCGGGGAGCTGTTTTTT. Its translation: CASSPRQGAGELFF.

The chain recombines TRBV4-3 with TRBJ2-5; TRBD1 agrees at 9 bases. After removal of 8 bases from V and 5 bases from J, the junction contained 9 bases not matched to a gene. The CDR3 extends over 14 amino acids. The V gene's germline CDR1 is LGHNA and CDR2 YSLEER. CDR3 in DNA: TGCGCCAGCTCTCCCTCGACAGGGGGGGAGACCCAGTACTTC. Protein sequence: CASSPSTGGETQYF.

The genes are TRBV6-1 and TRBJ1-5; possibly TRBD1 for D (5 bases). CDR3 length equals 16 residues. Trimming stripped 2 bases from V and 2 bases from J, with 13 bases between. Germline values: CDR1 MNHNS, CDR2 SASEGT. CDR3 residues: CASSESGRGGNQPQHF. The CDR3 region has the DNA TGTGCCAGCAGTGAATCGGGGAGGGGTGGCAATCAGCCCCAGCATTTT.

V is TRBV5-1 and J is TRBJ1-1, with D unclear. Germline values: CDR1 SGHRS, CDR2 YFSETQ. The V and J ends lost 1 base and 7 bases respectively, with 14 bases between them. CDR3 length equals 14 residues. The CDR3 sequence: CASSLRVQQLEAFF. Here the CDR3 DNA reads TGCGCCAGCAGCTTGCGGGTCCAGCAACTTGAAGCTTTCTTT.

The chain couples TRBV20-1 to TRBJ2-7, with 8 positions matching TRBD1. The V gene's germline CDR1 is DFQATT and CDR2 SNEGSKA (reference sequence). This CDR3 is 16 amino acids long. V lost 3 bases to trimming and J lost 3 bases; unmatched junction nucleotides: 13. As DNA, the CDR3 is TGCAGTGCTAGTCGGGGCTTTGGACAGGGCGGCTACGAGCAGTACTTC. This gives the protein CSASRGFGQGGYEQYF.

This chain joins TRBV3-1 (or the pseudogene TRBV3-2) and TRBJ2-1; 9 bases align to TRBD1. This CDR3 has 14 amino acids. Germline V gene data show CDR1 as LGHDT and CDR2 as YNNKEL (reference sequence). V lost 4 bases to trimming and J lost 10 bases; unmatched junction nucleotides: 8. CDR3 nucleotides: TGTGCCAGCAGCCCCCGGGACAGGGCCCTGGAGCAGTTCTTC. Protein sequence: CASSPRDRALEQFF.

V is TRBV5-6 and J is TRBJ1-2; 10 nucleotides align to TRBD1. V was clipped by 6 bases and J by 7 bases; unmatched bases: 12. This CDR3 comprises 15 residues. Germline V gene data show CDR1 as SGHDT and CDR2 as YYEEEE. The CDR3 DNA reads TGTGCCAGCACCCCCGGGACAGGGGCTCCTGGTGGCTACACCTTC. It is translated as CASTPGTGAPGGYTF.

On this clone itself: Distinct nucleotide sequences in the sample also encode this CDR3. The chain links TRBV7-2 to TRBJ2-7, with TRBD2 as a possible D gene (6 bases). The V and J ends lost 1 base and 2 bases respectively, with 9 bases between them. Per germline, CDR1 SGHTA and CDR2 FQGNSA. This CDR3 contains 14 residues. This CDR3 is CASSLEGGTYEQYF. The CDR3 nucleotides read TGTGCCAGCAGCTTAGAGGGAGGAACCTACGAGCAGTACTTC.

V is TRBV7-7 and J is TRBJ2-1; 7 bases agree with TRBD1. CDR1 SSHAT and CDR2 FNYEAQ come from the germline V gene (reference sequence). This CDR3 comprises 17 residues. V lost 5 bases and J lost 1; bases outside the gene matches: 11. The CDR3, as DNA: TGTGCCAGCAGCCCTTACCGGGACAGATTTTCCTACAATGAGCAGTTCTTC. Translating gives CASSPYRDRFSYNEQFF.

The V call is TRBV3-1 (or the pseudogene TRBV3-2), the J call TRBJ1-2, with no clear D. The ends were cut back, 1 base at V and 8 bases at J, with 14 bases in the middle. This CDR3 has 14 residues. In germline, CDR1 is LGHDT, CDR2 YNNKEL (reference sequence). The CDR3 spells CASSQATTLQGYTF. CDR3 bases: TGTGCCAGCAGCCAAGCAACCACCCTACAGGGCTACACCTTC.

This chain connects TRBV11-2 to TRBJ1-2; D may be TRBD1 (5 bases). This CDR3 region has 11 residues. Germline V gene lookup returns CDR1 SGHAT and CDR2 FQNNGV. The V end was cut by 7 bases, the J end by 5 bases, with 8 bases between. CDR3 in DNA: TGTGCCAGCACCCGGGGGTATGGCTACACCTTC. Protein: CASTRGYGYTF.

The chain has TRBV7-9 and TRBJ2-1; D unresolved. The V end was cut by 7 bases, the J end by 8 bases, with 12 bases between. This CDR3 spans 12 amino acids. Germline V gene sequence: CDR1 SEHNR, CDR2 FQNEAQ (reference sequence). CDR3: CASMARGDEQFF. CDR3 nucleotide sequence: TGTGCCAGCATGGCAAGAGGTGATGAGCAGTTCTTC.

The chain carries TRBV5-6 and TRBJ2-7; the match to TRBD1 covers 10 bases. The CDR3 consists of 16 residues. Trimming removed 1 base from V and 1 base from J; junction bases left unmatched: 5. In germline, CDR1 is SGHDT, CDR2 YYEEEE. The CDR3, as DNA: TGTGCCAGCAGCTTGCCCTTGGGACAGGGGTCCTACGAGCAGTACTTC. Translating gives CASSLPLGQGSYEQYF. Full variable domain (missing parts from reference TRBV5-6 and TRBJ2-7): DAGVTQSPTHLIKTRGQQVTLRCSPKSGHDTVSWYQQALGQGPQFIFQYYEEEERQRGNFPDRFSGHQFPNYSSELNVNALLLGDSALYLCASSLPLGQGSYEQYFGPGTRLTVT.

The chain joins TRBV6-2 or TRBV6-3 to TRBJ2-7; possible D gene TRBD1, 6 bases. Germline V CDR1 and CDR2: MNHEY, SVGEGT. The V end was cut by 2 bases, the J end by 9 bases, with 26 bases between. CDR3 length: 17 residues. The CDR3: CASSYHTYRDSSFGQYF. The CDR3 DNA reads TGTGCCAGCAGTTACCACACTTACAGGGATTCAAGTTTCGGGCAGTACTTC.

This chain links TRBV19 with TRBJ1-6, with a possible D match to TRBD1 (6 bases). Germline CDR1 LNHDA, CDR2 SQIVND (reference sequence). V lost 5 bases and J 7 bases, leaving 15 bases between the germline ends. The CDR3 consists of 15 residues. The chain's CDR3 is CASSDTDSRNSPLHF. CDR3 nucleotide sequence: TGTGCCAGTAGTGACACGGACAGCAGAAATTCACCCCTCCACTTT. Full variable domain (missing parts from reference TRBV19 and TRBJ1-6): DGGITQSPKYLFRKEGQNVTLSCEQNLNHDAMYWYRQDPGQGLRLIYYSQIVNDFQKGDIAEGYSVSREKKESFPLTVTSAQKNPTAFYLCASSDTDSRNSPLHFGNGTRLTVT.

This clone was observed once. CDR3 nucleotide sequence: TGTGCCAGCAGTTACCTACAGGGGATGGGCGAGACCCAGTACTTC. This sequence encodes CASSYLQGMGETQYF. This chain links TRBV6-5 with TRBJ2-5; 7 bases align to TRBD1. This CDR3 comprises 15 residues. V trimming: 2 bases; J trimming: 5 bases; junction bases outside the gene matches: 8. The germline V gene encodes CDR1 MNHEY and CDR2 SVGAGI.

The rearrangement joins TRBV6-5 to TRBJ1-4, with a possible D match to TRBD1 (5 bases). Germline loops: CDR1 MNHEY, CDR2 SVGAGI. Trimming left V 8 bases short and J 5 bases short, with 18 bases between. The CDR3 extends over 15 amino acids. The DNA of the CDR3 is TGTGCCAGCGCCCGGGCAGGCGGGGGAAATGAAAAACTGTTTTTT. It encodes CASARAGGGNEKLFF.

The count of this clone is one. The chain combines TRBV5-1 with TRBJ1-5; D is undetermined. In germline, CDR1 is SGHRS, CDR2 YFSETQ. V lost 0 bases and J 5 bases, leaving 9 bases between the germline ends. This CDR3 spans 14 amino acids. The CDR3 nucleotides read TGCGCCAGCAGCTTGGAGGGAGCCCATCAGCCCCAGCATTTT. This gives the protein CASSLEGAHQPQHF.

The chain has TRBV5-1 and TRBJ1-2; D call uncertain. The CDR3 is made up of 13 amino acids. Germline loops: CDR1 SGHRS, CDR2 YFSETQ. The V end was cut by 2 bases, the J end by 8 bases, with 13 bases between. CDR3: CASSFSPREGYTF. CDR3 in DNA: TGCGCCAGCAGCTTTAGTCCTAGAGAAGGCTACACCTTC.

About this clone itself: The same CDR3 also results from other DNA sequences found in this sample. This sequence joins TRBV5-1 and TRBJ2-3; 12 nucleotides line up with TRBD2. The CDR3 contains 16 residues. Germline-derived CDR1 and CDR2 are SGHRS and YFSETQ. The trim removed 0 bases at V and 3 bases at J, leaving 2 bases unmatched. The CDR3 loop is CASSLELAGGTDTQYF. CDR3 sequence (DNA): TGCGCCAGCAGCTTGGAACTAGCGGGGGGAACAGATACGCAGTATTTT. Full variable domain (missing parts from reference TRBV5-1 and TRBJ2-3): KAGVTQTPRYLIKTRGQQVTLSCSPISGHRSVSWYQQTPGQGLQFLFEYFSETQRNKGNFPGRFSGRQFSNSRSEMNVSTLELGDSALYLCASSLELAGGTDTQYFGPGTRLTVL.

The rearrangement links TRBV27 to TRBJ1-2; D is ambiguous. Trimming cost V 5 bases and J 8 bases, with 15 bases left between them. The CDR3 length is 13 residues. Germline lookup yields CDR1 MNHEY and CDR2 SMNVEV (reference sequence). The CDR3 here is CASSTIGLPGYTF. The CDR3 bases are TGTGCCAGCAGTACTATAGGCCTCCCGGGCTACACCTTC.